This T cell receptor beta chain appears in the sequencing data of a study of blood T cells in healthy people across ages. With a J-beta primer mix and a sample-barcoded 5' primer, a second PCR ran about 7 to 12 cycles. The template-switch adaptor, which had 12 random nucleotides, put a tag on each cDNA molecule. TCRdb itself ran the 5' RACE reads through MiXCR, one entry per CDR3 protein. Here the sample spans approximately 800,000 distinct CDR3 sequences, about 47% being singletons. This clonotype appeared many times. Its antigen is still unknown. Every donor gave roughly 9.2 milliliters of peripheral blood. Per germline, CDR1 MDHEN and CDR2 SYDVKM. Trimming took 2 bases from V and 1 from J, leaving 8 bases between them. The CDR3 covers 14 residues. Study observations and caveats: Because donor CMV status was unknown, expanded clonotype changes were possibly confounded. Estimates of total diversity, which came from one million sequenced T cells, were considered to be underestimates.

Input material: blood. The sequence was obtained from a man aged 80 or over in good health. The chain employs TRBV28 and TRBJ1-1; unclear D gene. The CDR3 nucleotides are TGTGCCAGCAGTTTAAGGCCGCCGAACACTGAAGCTTTCTTT. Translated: CASSLRPPNTEAFF.